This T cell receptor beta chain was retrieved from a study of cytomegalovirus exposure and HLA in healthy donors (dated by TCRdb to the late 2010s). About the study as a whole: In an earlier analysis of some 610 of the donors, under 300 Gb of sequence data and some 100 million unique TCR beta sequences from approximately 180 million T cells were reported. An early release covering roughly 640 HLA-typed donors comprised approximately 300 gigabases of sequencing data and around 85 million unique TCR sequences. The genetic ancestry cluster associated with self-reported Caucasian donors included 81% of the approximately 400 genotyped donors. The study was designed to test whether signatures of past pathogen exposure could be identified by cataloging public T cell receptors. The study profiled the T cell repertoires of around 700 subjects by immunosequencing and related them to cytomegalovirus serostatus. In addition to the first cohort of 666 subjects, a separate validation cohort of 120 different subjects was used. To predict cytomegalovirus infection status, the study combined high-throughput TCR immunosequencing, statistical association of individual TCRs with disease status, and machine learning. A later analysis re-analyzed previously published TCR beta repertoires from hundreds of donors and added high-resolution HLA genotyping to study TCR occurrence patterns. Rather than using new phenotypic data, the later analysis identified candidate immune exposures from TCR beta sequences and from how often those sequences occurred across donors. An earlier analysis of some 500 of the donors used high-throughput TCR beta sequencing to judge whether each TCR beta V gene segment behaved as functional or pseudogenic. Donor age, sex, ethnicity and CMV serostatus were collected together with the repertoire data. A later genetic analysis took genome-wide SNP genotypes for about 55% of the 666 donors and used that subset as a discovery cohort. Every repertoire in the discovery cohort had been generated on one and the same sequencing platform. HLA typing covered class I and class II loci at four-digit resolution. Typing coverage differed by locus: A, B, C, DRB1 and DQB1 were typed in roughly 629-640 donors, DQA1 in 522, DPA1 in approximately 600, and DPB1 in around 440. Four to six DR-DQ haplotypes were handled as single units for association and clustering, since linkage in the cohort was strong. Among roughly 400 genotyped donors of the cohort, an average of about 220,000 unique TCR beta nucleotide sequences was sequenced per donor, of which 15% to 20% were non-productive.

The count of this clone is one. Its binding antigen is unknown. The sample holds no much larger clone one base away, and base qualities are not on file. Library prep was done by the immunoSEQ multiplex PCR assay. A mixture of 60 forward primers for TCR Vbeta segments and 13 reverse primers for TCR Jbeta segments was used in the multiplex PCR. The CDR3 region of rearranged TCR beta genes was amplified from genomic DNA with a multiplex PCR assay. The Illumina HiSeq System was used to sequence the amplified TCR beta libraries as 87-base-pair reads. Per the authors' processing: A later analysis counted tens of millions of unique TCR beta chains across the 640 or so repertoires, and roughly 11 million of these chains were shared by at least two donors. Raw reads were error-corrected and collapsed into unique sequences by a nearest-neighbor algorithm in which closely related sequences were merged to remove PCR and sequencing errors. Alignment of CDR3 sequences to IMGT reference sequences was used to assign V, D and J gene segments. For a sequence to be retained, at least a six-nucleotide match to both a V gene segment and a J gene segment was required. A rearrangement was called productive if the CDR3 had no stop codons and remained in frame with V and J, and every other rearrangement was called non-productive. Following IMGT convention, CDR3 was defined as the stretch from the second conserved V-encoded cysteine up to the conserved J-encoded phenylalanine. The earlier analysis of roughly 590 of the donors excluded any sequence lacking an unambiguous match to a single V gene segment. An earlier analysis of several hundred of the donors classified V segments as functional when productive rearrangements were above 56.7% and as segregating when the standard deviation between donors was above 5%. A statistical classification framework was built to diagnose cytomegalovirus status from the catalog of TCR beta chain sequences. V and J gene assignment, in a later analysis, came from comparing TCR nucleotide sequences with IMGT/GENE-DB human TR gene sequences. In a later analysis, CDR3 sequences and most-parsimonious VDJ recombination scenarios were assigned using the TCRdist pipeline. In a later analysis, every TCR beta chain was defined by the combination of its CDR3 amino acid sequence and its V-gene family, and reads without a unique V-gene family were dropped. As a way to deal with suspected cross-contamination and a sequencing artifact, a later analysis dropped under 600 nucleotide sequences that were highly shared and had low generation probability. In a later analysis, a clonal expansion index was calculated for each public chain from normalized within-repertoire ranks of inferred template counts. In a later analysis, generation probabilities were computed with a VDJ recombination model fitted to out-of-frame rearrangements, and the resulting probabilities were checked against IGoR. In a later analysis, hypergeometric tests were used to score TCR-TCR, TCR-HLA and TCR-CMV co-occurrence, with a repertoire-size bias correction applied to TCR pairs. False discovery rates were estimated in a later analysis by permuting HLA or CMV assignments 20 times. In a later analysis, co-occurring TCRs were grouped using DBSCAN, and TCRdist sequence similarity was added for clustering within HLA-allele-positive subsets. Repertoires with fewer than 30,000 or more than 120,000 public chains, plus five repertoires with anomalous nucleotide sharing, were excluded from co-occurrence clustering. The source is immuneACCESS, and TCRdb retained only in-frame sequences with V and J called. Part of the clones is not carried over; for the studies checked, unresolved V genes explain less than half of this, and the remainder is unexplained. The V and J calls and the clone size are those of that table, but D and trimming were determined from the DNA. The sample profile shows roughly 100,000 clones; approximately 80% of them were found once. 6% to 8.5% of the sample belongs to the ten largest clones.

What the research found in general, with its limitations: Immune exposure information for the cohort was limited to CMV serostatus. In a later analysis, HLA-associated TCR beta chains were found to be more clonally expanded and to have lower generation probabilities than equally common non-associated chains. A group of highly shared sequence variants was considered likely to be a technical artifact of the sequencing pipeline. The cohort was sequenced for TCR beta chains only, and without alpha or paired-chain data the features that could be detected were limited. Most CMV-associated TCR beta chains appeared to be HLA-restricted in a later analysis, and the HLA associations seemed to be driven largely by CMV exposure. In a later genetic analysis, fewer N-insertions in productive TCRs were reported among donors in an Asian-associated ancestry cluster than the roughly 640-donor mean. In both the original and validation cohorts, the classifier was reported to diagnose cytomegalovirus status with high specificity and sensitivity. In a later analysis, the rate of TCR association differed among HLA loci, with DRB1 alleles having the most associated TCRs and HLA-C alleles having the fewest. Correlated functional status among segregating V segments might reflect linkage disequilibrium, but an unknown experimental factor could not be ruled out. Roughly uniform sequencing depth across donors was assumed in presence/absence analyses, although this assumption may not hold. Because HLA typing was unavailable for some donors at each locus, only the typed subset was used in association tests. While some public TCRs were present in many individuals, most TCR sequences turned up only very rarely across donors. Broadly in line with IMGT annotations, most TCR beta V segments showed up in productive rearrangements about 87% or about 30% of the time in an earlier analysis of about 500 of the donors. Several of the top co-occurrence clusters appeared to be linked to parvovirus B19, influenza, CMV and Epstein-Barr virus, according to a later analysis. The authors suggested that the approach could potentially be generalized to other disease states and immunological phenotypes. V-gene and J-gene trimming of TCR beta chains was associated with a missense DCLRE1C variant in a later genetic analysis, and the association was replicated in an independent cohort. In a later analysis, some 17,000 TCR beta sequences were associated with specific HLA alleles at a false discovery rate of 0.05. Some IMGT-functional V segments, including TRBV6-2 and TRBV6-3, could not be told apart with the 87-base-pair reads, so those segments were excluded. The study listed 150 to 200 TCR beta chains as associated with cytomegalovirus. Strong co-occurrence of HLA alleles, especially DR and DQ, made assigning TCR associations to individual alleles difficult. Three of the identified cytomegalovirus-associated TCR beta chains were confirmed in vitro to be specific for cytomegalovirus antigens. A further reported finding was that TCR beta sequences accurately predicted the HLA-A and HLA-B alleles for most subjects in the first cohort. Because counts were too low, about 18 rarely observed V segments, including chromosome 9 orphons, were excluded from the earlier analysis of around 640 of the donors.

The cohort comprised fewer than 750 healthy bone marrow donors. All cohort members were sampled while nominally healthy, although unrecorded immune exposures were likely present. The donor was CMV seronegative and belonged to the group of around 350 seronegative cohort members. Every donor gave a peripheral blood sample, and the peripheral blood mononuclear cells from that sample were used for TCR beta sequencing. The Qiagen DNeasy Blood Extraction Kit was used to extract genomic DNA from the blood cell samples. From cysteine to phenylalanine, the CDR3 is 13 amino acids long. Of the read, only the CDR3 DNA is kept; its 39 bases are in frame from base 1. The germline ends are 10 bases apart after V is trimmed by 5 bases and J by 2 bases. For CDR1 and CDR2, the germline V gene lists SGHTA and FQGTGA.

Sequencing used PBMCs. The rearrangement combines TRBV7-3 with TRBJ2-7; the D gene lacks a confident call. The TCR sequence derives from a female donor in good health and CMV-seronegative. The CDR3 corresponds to CASSPPSPYEQYF. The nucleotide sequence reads TGTGCCAGCAGCCCTCCGTCCCCCTACGAGCAGTACTTC.